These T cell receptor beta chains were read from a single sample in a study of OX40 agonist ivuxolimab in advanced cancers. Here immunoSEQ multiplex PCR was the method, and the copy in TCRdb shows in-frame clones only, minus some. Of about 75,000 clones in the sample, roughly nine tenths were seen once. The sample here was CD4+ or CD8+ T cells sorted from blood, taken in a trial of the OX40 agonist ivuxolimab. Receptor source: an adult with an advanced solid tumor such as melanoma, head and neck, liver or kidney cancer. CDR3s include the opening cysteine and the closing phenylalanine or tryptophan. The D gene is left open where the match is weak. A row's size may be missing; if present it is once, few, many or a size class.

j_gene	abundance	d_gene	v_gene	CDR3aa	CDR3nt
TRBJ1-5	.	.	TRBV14	CASSQGSFDQPQHF	TGTGCCAGCAGCCAAGGGTCGTTTGATCAGCCCCAGCATTTT
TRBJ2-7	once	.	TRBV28	CASSPRWYEQYF	TGTGCCAGCAGTCCTAGATGGTACGAGCAGTACTTC
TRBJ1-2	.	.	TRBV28	CASSIDRHNYGYTF	TGTGCCAGCAGCATCGACCGACATAACTATGGCTACACCTTC
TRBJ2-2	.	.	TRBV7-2	CASSLRQSAGELFF	TGTGCCAGCAGCTTACGACAGTCAGCCGGGGAGCTGTTTTTT
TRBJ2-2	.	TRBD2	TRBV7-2	CASSWTLAGAGTGELFF	TGTGCCAGCAGCTGGACACTAGCGGGGGCGGGCACCGGGGAGCTGTTTTTT
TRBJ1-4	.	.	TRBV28	CASSPRGSTNEKLFF	TGTGCCAGCAGCCCGCGGGGCAGTACTAATGAAAAACTGTTTTTT
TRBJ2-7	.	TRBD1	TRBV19	CASSIQGAYEQYF	TGTGCCAGTAGTATCCAGGGGGCCTACGAGCAGTACTTC
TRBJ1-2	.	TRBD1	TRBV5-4	CASSLDMFVTGANYGYTF	TGTGCCAGCAGCTTGGATATGTTCGTCACAGGGGCCAACTATGGCTACACCTTC
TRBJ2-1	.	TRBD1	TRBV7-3	CASSEGQGAYNEQFF	TGTGCCAGCAGCGAGGGACAGGGAGCCTACAATGAGCAGTTCTTC
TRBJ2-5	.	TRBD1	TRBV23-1	CASSQTGGQGQETQYF	TGCGCCAGCAGTCAAACGGGAGGACAGGGGCAAGAGACCCAGTACTTC
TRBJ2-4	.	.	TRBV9	CASSVGEIWAKNIQYF	TGTGCCAGCAGCGTAGGCGAGATATGGGCCAAAAACATTCAGTACTTC
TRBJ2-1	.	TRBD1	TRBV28	CASLDRAPSNNEQFF	TGTGCCAGCCTAGACAGGGCCCCTTCCAACAATGAGCAGTTCTTC
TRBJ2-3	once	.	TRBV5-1	CASSLQGPSTDTQYF	TGCGCCAGCAGCTTGCAGGGGCCCTCCACAGATACGCAGTATTTT